These 26 T cell receptor beta chains share one sample of origin, sequenced in a study of vaccination and CD4 T cells after COVID-19. Cultured CD4+ T-cell DNA underwent Oncomine TCR Beta short-read sequencing. TCRdb reprocessed the PCR reads via MiXCR and lists one record per CDR3 protein. This repertoire shows about 17,000 distinct CDR3 sequences, roughly three fifths found once; its top ten account for over 8.5%. These receptors lack a known antigen. Documented treatment: approximately 9-day PBMC culture with coronavirus spike peptide pools or control peptides (ViraFEST assay). The sequencing input was CD4+ T cells from blood, cultured in vitro. The receptors originated from a human donor who had recovered from COVID-19.

CDR3: CATSRDRANTEAFF. The DNA for the CDR3 is TGTGCCACCAGCAGAGATAGGGCGAACACTGAAGCTTTCTTT. V and J are TRBV15 and TRBJ1-1; D is unresolved. This CDR3 region has 14 residues. Trimming left V 0 bases short and J 1 base short, with 6 bases between. Germline CDR1 and CDR2: LNHNV and YYDKDF (reference sequence).

The chain uses TRBV21-1 and TRBJ2-1; the D segment call TRBD1 is taken from the table without a DNA check. TRBV21-1 is a documented pseudogene. The CDR3 has 15 residues. The CDR3 sequence: CASSRRTEPSSEQFF. CDR3 bases: TGTGCCAGCAGCAGGAGGACAGAGCCGTCGAGTGAGCAGTTCTTC.

The CDR3 reads CASRGLAGTDTQYF. Here the CDR3 DNA reads TGTGCCAGCAGGGGACTAGCGGGGACAGATACGCAGTATTTT. This chain joins TRBV2 and TRBJ2-3, with TRBD2 matching over 13 bases. Trimming took 6 bases from V and 3 from J; bases not matched to a gene: 0. The CDR3 contains 14 residues. CDR1 SNHLY and CDR2 FYNNEI come from the germline V gene.

V gene TRBV20-1 combines with J gene TRBJ2-1; the match to TRBD2 covers 14 bases. Germline CDR1 DFQATT, CDR2 SNEGSKA (reference sequence). There are 15 residues in the CDR3. The trim removed 4 bases at V and 8 bases at J, leaving 7 bases unmatched. The CDR3 nucleotides are TGCAGTGCTACCCGCGGGACTAGCGGGAGCGATGAGCAGTTCTTC. It translates to CSATRGTSGSDEQFF.

The chain is built from TRBV27 and TRBJ1-6, with 7 bases that match TRBD1. V lost 6 bases and J lost 0; bases outside the gene matches: 8. The CDR3 consists of 17 residues. CDR1 and CDR2 from the germline V gene are MNHEY and SMNVEV (reference sequence). This CDR3 is CASSFEGASSYNSPLHF. The CDR3 DNA sequence: TGTGCCAGCAGCTTCGAGGGGGCGAGCTCCTATAATTCACCCCTCCACTTT.

The chain links TRBV20-1 to TRBJ2-1; TRBD2 matches at 8 bases. CDR3 length: 17 amino acids. With 3 bases clipped from V and 0 bases from J, the junction kept 10 bases outside the gene matches. CDR1 and CDR2 from the germline V gene are DFQATT and SNEGSKA (reference sequence). The chain's CDR3 is CSASGNSGTSSYNEQFF. The CDR3 bases are TGCAGTGCTAGTGGTAATAGCGGGACGAGCTCCTACAATGAGCAGTTCTTC.

This clonotype was seen only a few times. The chain carries TRBV27 and TRBJ1-5; D is possibly TRBD1 (6 bases). The CDR3 runs 16 residues. Germline CDR1 reads MNHEY; CDR2 reads SMNVEV (reference sequence). V lost 6 bases, J lost 7 bases, and 22 bases lay in between. CDR3 nucleotides: TGTGCCAGCAGCGAGGGGAGGGTAGGTAGGGGGCAGCCCCAGCATTTT. This gives the protein CASSEGRVGRGQPQHF.

The chain combines TRBV6-2 or TRBV6-3 with TRBJ1-6; maybe TRBD1 (6 bases). The CDR3 contains 16 residues. CDR1 MNHEY and CDR2 SVGEGT come from the germline V gene. V lost 0 bases, J lost 9 bases, and 15 bases lay in between. The CDR3 here is CASSYSAGTPTSPLHF. In nucleotides, the CDR3 is TGTGCCAGCAGTTACTCCGCGGGGACACCGACTTCACCCCTCCACTTT.

The sample holds a few counts of this clonotype. The gene calls are TRBV20-1 and TRBJ1-2, with D perhaps matching TRBD1 (6 bases). V was pared by 6 bases and J by 3 bases, with 11 bases between. The germline V gene has CDR1 DFQATT and CDR2 SNEGSKA (reference sequence). The CDR3 has 12 amino acids. CDR3 in DNA: TGCAGTGCCTCAGGGGTGGACTATGGCTACACCTTC. This translates into CSASGVDYGYTF.

This chain uses TRBV20-1 with TRBJ2-1; the D is unclear. The end of the DNA fits TRBJ2-7 better, so the J call may be wrong. CDR3 length equals 12 residues. The germline V gene encodes CDR1 DFQATT and CDR2 SNEGSKA (reference sequence). The chain's CDR3 is CSAGTRNGEQYF. CDR3 nucleotides: TGCAGTGCTGGAACCCGAAATGGGGAGCAGTACTTC.

V is TRBV18 and J is TRBJ1-1; D gene unclear. CDR3 length: 13 residues. Deletions cut 3 bases from V and 3 bases from J, with 8 bases between. Per the germline V gene, CDR1 is KGHSH and CDR2 is LQKENI. CDR3 DNA: TGTGCCAGCTCACCTTTGGGAGACACTGAAGCTTTCTTT. Protein product: CASSPLGDTEAFF. The entire variable domain, with the rest obtained from reference TRBV18 and TRBJ1-1, is as follows: NAGVMQNPRHLVRRRGQEARLRCSPMKGHSHVYWYRQLPEEGLKFMVYLQKENIIDESGMPKERFSAEFPKEGPSILRIQQVVRGDSAAYFCASSPLGDTEAFFGQGTRLTVV.

This clonotype was observed a handful of times. The rearrangement uses TRBV3-1 and TRBJ1-2, with 7 bases identical to TRBD1. This CDR3 is 15 amino acids long. Germline V CDR1 and CDR2: LGHDT, YNNKEL (reference sequence). V dropped 4 bases and J dropped 0; count of bases not matched to a gene: 5. DNA of the CDR3: TGTGCCAGCAGCCGGGGACAGCAAGCTAACTATGGCTACACCTTC. Amino acids: CASSRGQQANYGYTF.

The rearrangement links TRBV30 to TRBJ1-1; 9 bases match TRBD1. The CDR3 covers 13 residues. V lost 0 bases, J lost 4 bases, and 0 bases stayed unmatched. In germline, CDR1 is GTSNPN, CDR2 SVGIG (reference sequence). CDR3 nucleotide sequence: TGTGCCTGGAGTGTACAGGGGGCCACTGAAGCTTTCTTT. This encodes CAWSVQGATEAFF.

This clonotype appeared a few times. The V and J genes are TRBV2 and TRBJ2-2; 7 nucleotides align to TRBD1. Germline loops: CDR1 SNHLY, CDR2 FYNNEI. Germline trimming cut 7 bases from V and 3 bases from J; bases unmatched to any gene: 11. This CDR3 spans 16 amino acids. The CDR3 DNA reads as TGTGCCAGCACCCCCGACAGGGCTCAGGACACCGGGGAGCTGTTTTTT. It yields the protein CASTPDRAQDTGELFF.

The rearrangement uses TRBV10-3 and TRBJ2-2; D gene ambiguous. CDR1 is ENHRY, CDR2 SYGVKD, per germline. V gave up 4 bases and J gave up 2 bases, with 11 bases separating them. CDR3 length equals 15 residues. This chain's CDR3 is CAISGRQLNTGELFF. The CDR3 DNA reads TGTGCCATCAGTGGACGTCAATTAAACACCGGGGAGCTGTTTTTT.

This clonotype has a single count. This chain uses TRBV11-3 with TRBJ2-3, with D uncertain. Germline values: CDR1 SGHNT, CDR2 YENEEA. This CDR3 is built from 14 residues. V was pared by 6 bases and J by 2 bases, with 12 bases between. The CDR3 loop reads CASRSKNDTDTQYF. CDR3 in DNA: TGTGCCAGCAGATCCAAAAATGACACAGATACGCAGTATTTT.

In this sample, this clonotype turned up a few times. The genes are TRBV20-1 and TRBJ2-5; tentatively, D is TRBD1 (5 bases). Germline V gene data show CDR1 as DFQATT and CDR2 as SNEGSKA (reference sequence). V lost 0 bases to trimming and J lost 2 bases, with 13 bases between them. CDR3 length: 15 amino acids. The CDR3 spells CSARDWATAQETQYF. The CDR3 DNA follows: TGCAGTGCTAGAGATTGGGCGACAGCGCAAGAGACCCAGTACTTC.

This clonotype was seen more than once but under ten times. The chain has TRBV2 and TRBJ2-2, with unresolved D. Germline CDR1 SNHLY, CDR2 FYNNEI. The CDR3 has 15 amino acids. V was cut by 0 bases and J by 1 base, with 6 bases left in between. For the CDR3, the DNA is TGTGCCAGCAGTGAAGCGGGTGTGAACACCGGGGAGCTGTTTTTT. Translated, it gives CASSEAGVNTGELFF.

The chain combines TRBV7-2 with TRBJ2-5; the D is unclear. The germline V and J ends were trimmed by 5 bases and 1 base, with 8 bases remaining between them. Germline V lookup: CDR1 SGHTA, CDR2 FQGNSA. The CDR3 sequence is 13 residues long. CDR3: CASSGDGQETQYF. The CDR3 nucleotides read TGTGCCAGCAGCGGCGACGGCCAAGAGACCCAGTACTTC.

This clonotype was found a few times. The gene calls are TRBV20-1 and TRBJ1-1; weak D call: TRBD1 (5 bases). The length of the CDR3 is 14 residues. Trimming took off 2 bases at V and 0 bases at J, with 10 bases between the two ends. Germline assignment: CDR1 DFQATT and CDR2 SNEGSKA (reference sequence). The CDR3 sequence: CSARSRGLNTEAFF. As DNA, the CDR3 is TGCAGTGCTAGAAGCCGGGGACTGAACACTGAAGCTTTCTTT.

This clonotype turned up a few times. The V gene is TRBV7-2, the J gene TRBJ1-2, with D possibly matching TRBD1 (6 bases). The V gene lost 5 bases and the J gene lost 7 bases, with 14 bases spanning the gap. Germline CDR1 and CDR2: SGHTA and FQGNSA. CDR3 length equals 13 residues. CDR3 residues: CASSTRQAGGYTF. CDR3 DNA sequence: TGTGCCAGCAGCACCCGACAGGCCGGTGGCTACACCTTC. The full variable domain, completed using reference TRBV7-2 and TRBJ1-2, is GAGVSQSPSNKVTEKGKDVELRCDPISGHTALYWYRQSLGQGLEFLIYFQGNSAPDKSGLPSDRFSAERTGGSVSTLTIQRTQQEDSAVYLCASSTRQAGGYTFGSGTRLTVV.

The chain joins TRBV20-1 to TRBJ2-5; possible D gene TRBD1, 5 bases. The germline V gene encodes CDR1 DFQATT and CDR2 SNEGSKA (reference sequence). The germline V and J ends were trimmed by 5 bases and 4 bases, with 11 bases remaining between them. The CDR3 has 12 residues. CDR3 residues: CSASRDGETQYF. CDR3 nucleotide sequence: TGCAGTGCTTCCAGGGATGGAGAGACCCAGTACTTC.

The chain uses TRBV18 and TRBJ1-2; no clear D gene. Trimming pared 5 bases from V and 4 bases from J, leaving 17 bases between. This CDR3 is 15 amino acids long. The V gene's germline CDR1 is KGHSH and CDR2 LQKENI. The CDR3 loop reads CASSERAAGSYGYTF. CDR3 DNA: TGTGCCAGCTCAGAACGGGCAGCTGGCAGCTATGGCTACACCTTC.

The count of this clonotype is one. This sequence joins TRBV4-3 and TRBJ2-2; possibly TRBD1 or TRBD2 for D (6 bases each). The CDR3 length is 16 residues. Trimming shortened V by 0 bases and J by 5 bases, and 13 bases separated the two germline ends. Looked up from germline, CDR1 is LGHNA and CDR2 is YSLEER. The chain's CDR3 is CASSQDWAGTTGELFF. The CDR3 DNA reads TGCGCCAGCAGCCAAGACTGGGCGGGGACAACCGGGGAGCTGTTTTTT.

The CDR3 sequence: CAAPPGTAGANVLTF. In nucleotides, the CDR3 is TGTGCCGCCCCTCCCGGGACGGCTGGGGCCAACGTCCTGACTTTC. J is TRBJ2-6 and V is TRBV30; D tentatively fits TRBD1 or TRBD2 (5 bases each). There are 15 residues in the CDR3. V was clipped by 8 bases and J by 2 bases, with 16 bases between them. Per the germline V gene, CDR1 is GTSNPN and CDR2 is SVGIG (reference sequence).

The V and J genes are TRBV2 and TRBJ2-1; 10 bases are a match to TRBD2. Trimming at V came to 3 bases and at J to 9 bases, leaving 11 bases not matched to a gene. From germline, CDR1 is SNHLY and CDR2 FYNNEI. The CDR3 spans 16 residues. Here the CDR3 DNA reads TGTGCCAGCAGTGATAGGCCTAGCGGGAGAGGAGGTGAGCAGTTCTTC. Encoded protein: CASSDRPSGRGGEQFF.